This T cell receptor beta chain was identified in a study of blood T cell repertoires in COVID-19. Per the germline V gene, CDR1 is GTSNPN and CDR2 is SVGIG (reference sequence). Trimming at V came to 1 base and at J to 5 bases, leaving 0 bases not matched to a gene. The CDR3 has 13 amino acids. Some clones are missing from TCRdb's copy, which holds only in-frame ones; the method was immunoSEQ multiplex PCR. This table holds some 83,000 clones, 84% found once. Sequencing input: peripheral blood. This chain connects TRBV30 to TRBJ1-5; TRBD1 matches at 9 bases. The TCR sequence derives from a man in his forties or fifties with acute or convalescent COVID-19. The CDR3 nucleotides are TGTGCCTGGAGTGGGACAGGGGATCAGCCCCAGCATTTT. Translated, it gives CAWSGTGDQPQHF.